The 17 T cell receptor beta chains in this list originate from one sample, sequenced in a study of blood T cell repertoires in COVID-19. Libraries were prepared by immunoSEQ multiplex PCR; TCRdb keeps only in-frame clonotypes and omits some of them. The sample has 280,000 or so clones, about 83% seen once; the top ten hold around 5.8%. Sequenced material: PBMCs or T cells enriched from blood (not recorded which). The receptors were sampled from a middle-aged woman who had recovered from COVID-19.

The CDR3 spells CASSFQGFNEKLFF. The CDR3 coding sequence is TGCGCCAGCAGCTTTCAGGGCTTTAATGAAAAACTGTTTTTT. This chain joins TRBV5-1 and TRBJ1-4, with D perhaps matching TRBD1 (5 bases). The CDR3 contains 14 residues. The V end lost 2 bases, the J end lost 4 bases, and 9 bases lay between the germline ends. Germline values: CDR1 SGHRS, CDR2 YFSETQ.

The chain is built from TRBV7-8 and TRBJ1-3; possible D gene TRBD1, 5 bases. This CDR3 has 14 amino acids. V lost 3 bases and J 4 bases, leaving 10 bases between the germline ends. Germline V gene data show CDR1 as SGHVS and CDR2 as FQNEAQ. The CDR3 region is CASSLEGRGNTIYF. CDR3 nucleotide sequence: TGTGCCAGCAGCTTGGAGGGGCGCGGAAACACCATATATTTT.

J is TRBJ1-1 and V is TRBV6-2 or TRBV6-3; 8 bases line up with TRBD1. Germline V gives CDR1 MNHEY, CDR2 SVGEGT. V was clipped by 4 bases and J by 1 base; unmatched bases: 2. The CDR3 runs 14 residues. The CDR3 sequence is CASSFDRGNTEAFF. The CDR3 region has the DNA TGTGCCAGCAGTTTCGACAGGGGGAACACTGAAGCTTTCTTT.

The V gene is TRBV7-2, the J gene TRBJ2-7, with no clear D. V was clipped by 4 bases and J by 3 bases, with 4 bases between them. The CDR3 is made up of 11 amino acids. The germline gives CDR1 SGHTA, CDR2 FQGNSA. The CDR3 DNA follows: TGTGCCAGCAGCTCCTTCTACGAGCAGTACTTC. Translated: CASSSFYEQYF.

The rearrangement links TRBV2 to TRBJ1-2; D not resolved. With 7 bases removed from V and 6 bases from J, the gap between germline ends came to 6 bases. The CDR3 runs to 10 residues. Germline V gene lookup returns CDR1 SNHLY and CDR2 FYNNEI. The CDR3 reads CASKENGYTF. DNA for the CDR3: TGTGCCAGCAAGGAGAATGGCTACACCTTC.

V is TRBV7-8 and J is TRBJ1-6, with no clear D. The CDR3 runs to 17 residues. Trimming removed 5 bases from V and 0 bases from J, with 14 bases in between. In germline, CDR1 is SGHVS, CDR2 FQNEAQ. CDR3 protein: CASSLRRASSYNSPLHF. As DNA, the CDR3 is TGTGCCAGCAGCCTGAGGCGCGCTAGCTCCTATAATTCACCCCTCCACTTT. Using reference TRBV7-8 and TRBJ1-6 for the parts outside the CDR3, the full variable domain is GAGVSQSPRYKVAKRGQDVALRCDPISGHVSLFWYQQALGQGPEFLTYFQNEAQLDKSGLPSDRFFAERPEGSVSTLKIQRTQQEDSAVYLCASSLRRASSYNSPLHFGNGTRLTVT.

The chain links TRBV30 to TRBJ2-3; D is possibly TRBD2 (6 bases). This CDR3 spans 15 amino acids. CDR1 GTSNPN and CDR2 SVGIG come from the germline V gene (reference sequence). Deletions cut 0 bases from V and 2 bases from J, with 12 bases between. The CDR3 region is CAWSVRETYTDTQYF. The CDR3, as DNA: TGTGCCTGGAGTGTACGGGAGACCTACACAGATACGCAGTATTTT.

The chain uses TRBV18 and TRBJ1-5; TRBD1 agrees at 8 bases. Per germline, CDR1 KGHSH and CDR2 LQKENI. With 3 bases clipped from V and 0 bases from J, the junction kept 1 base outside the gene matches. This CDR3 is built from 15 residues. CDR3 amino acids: CASSPTGASNQPQHF. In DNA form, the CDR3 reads TGTGCCAGCTCACCGACAGGGGCTAGCAATCAGCCCCAGCATTTT.

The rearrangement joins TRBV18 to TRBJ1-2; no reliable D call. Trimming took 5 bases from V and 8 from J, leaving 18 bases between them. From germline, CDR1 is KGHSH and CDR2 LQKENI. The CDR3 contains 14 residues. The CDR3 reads CASSSNSPIGGYTF. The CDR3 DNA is TGTGCCAGCTCATCAAATAGCCCTATCGGAGGCTACACCTTC.

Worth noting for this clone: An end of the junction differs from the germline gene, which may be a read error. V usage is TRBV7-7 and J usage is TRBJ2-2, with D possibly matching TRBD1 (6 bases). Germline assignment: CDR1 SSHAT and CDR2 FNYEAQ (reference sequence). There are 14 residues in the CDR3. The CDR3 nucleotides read TGTGCTAGCAGCCCGGGACAGAACACCGGGGAGCTGTTTTTT. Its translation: CASSPGQNTGELFF.

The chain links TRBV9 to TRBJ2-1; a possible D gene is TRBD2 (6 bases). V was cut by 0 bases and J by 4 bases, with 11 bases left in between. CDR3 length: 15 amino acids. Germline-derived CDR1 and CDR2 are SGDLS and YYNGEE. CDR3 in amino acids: CASSVGRAGYNEQFF. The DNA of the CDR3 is TGTGCCAGCAGCGTAGGGAGGGCCGGGTACAATGAGCAGTTCTTC. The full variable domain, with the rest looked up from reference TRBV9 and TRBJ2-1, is DSGVTQTPKHLITATGQRVTLRCSPRSGDLSVYWYQQSLDQGLQFLIQYYNGEERAKGNILERFSAQQFPDLHSELNLSSLELGDSALYFCASSVGRAGYNEQFFGPGTRLTVL.

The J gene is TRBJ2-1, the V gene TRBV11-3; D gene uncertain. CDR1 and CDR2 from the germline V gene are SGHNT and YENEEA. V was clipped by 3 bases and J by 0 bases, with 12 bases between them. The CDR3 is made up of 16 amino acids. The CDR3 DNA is TGTGCCAGCAGCTTCGCCGGGTTGAGCTCCTACAATGAGCAGTTCTTC. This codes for CASSFAGLSSYNEQFF.

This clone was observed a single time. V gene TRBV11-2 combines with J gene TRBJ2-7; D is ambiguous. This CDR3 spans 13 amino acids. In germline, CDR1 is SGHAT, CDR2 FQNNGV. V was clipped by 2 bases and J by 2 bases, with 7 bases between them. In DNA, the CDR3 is TGTGCCAGCAGCTTATGGCGGACCTACGAGCAGTACTTC. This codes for CASSLWRTYEQYF.

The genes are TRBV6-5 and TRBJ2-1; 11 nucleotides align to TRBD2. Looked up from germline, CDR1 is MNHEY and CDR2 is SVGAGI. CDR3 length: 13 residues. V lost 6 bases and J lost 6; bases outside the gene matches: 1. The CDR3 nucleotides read TGTGCCAGCAGCGGGACTAGCGGCAATGAGCAGTTCTTC. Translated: CASSGTSGNEQFF.

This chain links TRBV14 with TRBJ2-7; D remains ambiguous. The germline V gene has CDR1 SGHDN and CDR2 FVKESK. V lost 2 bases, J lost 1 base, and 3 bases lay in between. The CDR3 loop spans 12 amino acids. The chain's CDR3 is CASSQQSYEQYF. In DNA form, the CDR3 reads TGTGCCAGCAGCCAACAGTCCTACGAGCAGTACTTC. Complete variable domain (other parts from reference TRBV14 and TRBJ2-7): EAGVTQFPSHSVIEKGQTVTLRCDPISGHDNLYWYRRVMGKEIKFLLHFVKESKQDESGMPNNRFLAERTGGTYSTLKVQPAELEDSGVYFCASSQQSYEQYFGPGTRLTVT.

The CDR3 DNA follows: TGTGCCAGCAGCTACAGGGGGTTCACAGATACGCAGTATTTT. Protein product: CASSYRGFTDTQYF. This rearrangement joins TRBV6-5 to TRBJ2-3, with 8 bases identical to TRBD1. V trimming: 6 bases; J trimming: 2 bases; junction bases outside the gene matches: 4. Per germline, CDR1 MNHEY and CDR2 SVGAGI. The CDR3 length is 14 residues.

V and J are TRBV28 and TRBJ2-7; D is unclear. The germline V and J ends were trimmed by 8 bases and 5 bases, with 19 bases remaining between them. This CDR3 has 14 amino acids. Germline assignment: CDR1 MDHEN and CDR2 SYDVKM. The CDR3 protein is CASQARGGTDEQYF. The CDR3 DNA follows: TGTGCCAGCCAGGCACGTGGTGGTACAGACGAGCAGTACTTC. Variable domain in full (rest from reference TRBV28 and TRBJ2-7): DVKVTQSSRYLVKRTGEKVFLECVQDMDHENMFWYRQDPGLGLRLIYFSYDVKMKEKGDIPEGYSVSREKKERFSLILESASTNQTSMYLCASQARGGTDEQYFGPGTRLTVT.